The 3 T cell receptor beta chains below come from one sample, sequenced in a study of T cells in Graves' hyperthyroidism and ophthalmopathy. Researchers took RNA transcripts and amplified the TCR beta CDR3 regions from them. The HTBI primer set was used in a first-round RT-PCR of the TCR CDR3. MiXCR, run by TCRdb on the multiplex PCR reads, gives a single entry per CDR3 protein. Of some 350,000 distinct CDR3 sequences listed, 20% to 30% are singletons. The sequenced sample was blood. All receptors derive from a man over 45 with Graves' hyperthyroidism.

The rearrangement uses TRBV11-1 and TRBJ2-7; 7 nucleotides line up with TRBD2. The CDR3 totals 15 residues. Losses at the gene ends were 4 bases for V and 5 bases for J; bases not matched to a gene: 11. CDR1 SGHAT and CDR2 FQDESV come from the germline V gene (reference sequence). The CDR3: CASSSPFAGVDEQYF. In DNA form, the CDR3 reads TGTGCCAGCAGCTCCCCCTTCGCGGGAGTAGACGAGCAGTACTTC.

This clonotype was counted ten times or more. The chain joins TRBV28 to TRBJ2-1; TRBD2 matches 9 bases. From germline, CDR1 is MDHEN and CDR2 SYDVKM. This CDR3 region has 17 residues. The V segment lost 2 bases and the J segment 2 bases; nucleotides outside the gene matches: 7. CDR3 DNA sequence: TGTGCCAGCAGTTTAGAGACTAGCGGATTCGCCTACAATGAGCAGTTCTTC. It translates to CASSLETSGFAYNEQFF.

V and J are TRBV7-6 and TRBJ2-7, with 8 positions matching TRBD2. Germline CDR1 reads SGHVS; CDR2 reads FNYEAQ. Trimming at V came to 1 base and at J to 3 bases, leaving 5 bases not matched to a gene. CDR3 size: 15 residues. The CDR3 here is CASSLGSGIYYEQYF. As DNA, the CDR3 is TGTGCCAGCAGCTTAGGTAGCGGGATCTACTACGAGCAGTACTTC. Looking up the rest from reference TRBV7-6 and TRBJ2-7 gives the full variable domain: GAGVSQSPRYKVTKRGQDVALRCDPISGHVSLYWYRQALGQGPEFLTYFNYEAQQDKSGLPNDRFSAERPEGSISTLTIQRTEQRDSAMYRCASSLGSGIYYEQYFGPGTRLTVT.